Shown below are 3 T cell receptor beta chains from a single sample sequenced in a study of Graves' ophthalmopathy and Graves' hyperthyroidism. Amplification of TCR beta CDR3 regions used RNA transcripts. HTBI primers served in a first-round RT-PCR, which a second-round multiplex PCR followed. TCRdb reprocessed the multiplex PCR reads with MiXCR, giving one entry per CDR3 protein. This table holds a few hundred thousand distinct CDR3 sequences, 35% to 45% found once. The sample taken for sequencing was peripheral blood or thyroid tissue (not recorded which). These receptors came from an adult man with Graves' hyperthyroidism.

This chain uses TRBV6-1 with TRBJ2-7; D assignment may be TRBD1 or TRBD2 (6 bases each). CDR3 length: 15 amino acids. V lost 5 bases and J 5 bases, leaving 19 bases between the germline ends. Germline assignment: CDR1 MNHNS and CDR2 SASEGT. This CDR3 reads CASSPYEGGRHEQYF. DNA for the CDR3: TGTGCCAGCAGTCCCTACGAGGGGGGTCGACACGAGCAGTACTTC.

This clonotype was counted between two and nine times. The chain carries TRBV7-2 and TRBJ2-1; D not certain. CDR1 is SGHTA and CDR2 is FQGNSA in the germline V gene. The V gene lost 5 bases and the J gene lost 5 bases, with 13 bases spanning the gap. This CDR3 contains 14 residues. CDR3 nucleotides: TGTGCCAGCAGCGAAAGGACGTCAAACAATGAGCAGTTCTTC. Translated, it gives CASSERTSNNEQFF. The full variable domain, with the rest looked up from reference TRBV7-2 and TRBJ2-1, is GAGVSQSPSNKVTEKGKDVELRCDPISGHTALYWYRQSLGQGLEFLIYFQGNSAPDKSGLPSDRFSAERTGGSVSTLTIQRTQQEDSAVYLCASSERTSNNEQFFGPGTRLTVL.

This chain uses TRBV29-1 with TRBJ2-2; D is uncertain. Trimming took off 6 bases at V and 4 bases at J, with 9 bases between the two ends. Germline V gene data show CDR1 as SQVTM and CDR2 as ANQGSEA. The CDR3 is 12 residues long. DNA for the CDR3: TGCAGCGTCCTGGACGCCACCGGGGAGCTGTTTTTT. It encodes CSVLDATGELFF.